A single sample is the source of the 11 T cell receptor beta chains below, sequenced in a study of T-cell reconstitution after alpha-beta-depleted transplantation in children. For TCRbeta, the library was prepared with unique molecular identifiers. Each CDR3 protein gets one entry after TCRdb re-called the PCR reads with MiXCR. The table records around 400,000 distinct CDR3 sequences, roughly a tenth of them present only once. The sequencing used PBMCs from the stem cell graft donor, collected from the stem cell graft. These receptors originate from a human donor who donated a stem cell graft to a child with acute myeloid leukemia.

This clonotype has only a few counts. The chain employs TRBV11-2 and TRBJ2-7; TRBD2 aligns across 11 bases. V was pared by 1 base and J by 3 bases, with 17 bases of the junction left unmatched. The CDR3 has 20 residues. Germline V gene sequence: CDR1 SGHAT, CDR2 FQNNGV. This chain's CDR3 is CASSLVSLTSGAPSYYEQYF. CDR3 bases: TGTGCCAGCAGCTTAGTTTCATTGACTAGCGGGGCCCCCTCCTACTACGAGCAGTACTTC. The full variable domain, its missing parts supplied by reference TRBV11-2 and TRBJ2-7, is EAGVAQSPRYKIIEKRQSVAFWCNPISGHATLYWYQQILGQGPKLLIQFQNNGVVDDSQLPKDRFSAERLKGVDSTLKIQPAKLEDSAVYLCASSLVSLTSGAPSYYEQYFGPGTRLTVT.

The chain uses TRBV9 and TRBJ2-3, with 13 nucleotides matching TRBD2. The germline CDR1 and CDR2 sequences are SGDLS and YYNGEE. This CDR3 has 16 amino acids. The J segment lost 6 bases and the V segment lost 3 bases, leaving 7 bases of the junction unmatched. CDR3 in DNA: TGTGCCAGCAGCGCCTCACTAGCGGGGGGGATGGATACGCAGTATTTT. Translating gives CASSASLAGGMDTQYF.

The chain couples TRBV29-1 to TRBJ2-2; D tentatively reads TRBD1 or TRBD2 (6 bases each). The germline V gene has CDR1 SQVTM and CDR2 ANQGSEA. This CDR3 spans 14 amino acids. Trimming cost V 7 bases and J 0 bases, with 12 bases left between them. The CDR3 is CSGRGDANTGELFF. Written as DNA, the CDR3 is TGCAGCGGTAGGGGGGACGCGAACACCGGGGAGCTGTTTTTT.

The chain uses TRBV20-1 and TRBJ1-1, with 11 bases lining up with TRBD1. CDR1 and CDR2 from the germline V gene are DFQATT and SNEGSKA (reference sequence). CDR3 length: 14 amino acids. The ends lost 6 bases at V and 5 bases at J; junction bases unmatched: 8. CDR3 DNA sequence: TGCAGTGCCCGGACAGGGGGCTTTGGGACTGAAGCTTTCTTT. It is translated as CSARTGGFGTEAFF.

The chain has TRBV27 and TRBJ1-1, with D possibly matching TRBD1 (5 bases). V lost 3 bases and J lost 4, with 12 bases in between. Germline CDR1 MNHEY, CDR2 SMNVEV (reference sequence). This CDR3 is built from 14 residues. The chain's CDR3 is CASSFRQRGTEAFF. The CDR3 DNA follows: TGTGCCAGCAGTTTCCGGCAGAGGGGCACTGAAGCTTTCTTT.

V is TRBV7-2 and J is TRBJ2-7; D gene uncertain. Trimming cost V 1 base and J 1 base, with 8 bases left between them. CDR1 and CDR2 from the germline V gene are SGHTA and FQGNSA. The length of the CDR3 is 14 residues. CDR3 nucleotide sequence: TGTGCCAGCAGCTTAGATCTGGGTTCCTACGAGCAGTACGTC. Protein product: CASSLDLGSYEQYV.

The J gene is TRBJ2-1, the V gene TRBV29-1; the D gene is possibly TRBD1 (5 bases). Germline V CDR1 and CDR2: SQVTM, ANQGSEA. The CDR3 runs to 15 residues. The CDR3 bases are TGCAGTGCTGCTGACGTTAGTGGGGCCGGCAATGAGCAGTTCTTC. It specifies CSAADVSGAGNEQFF.

The V and J genes are TRBV3-1 and TRBJ2-3; 11 nucleotides match TRBD2. The CDR3 loop spans 15 amino acids. Germline-derived CDR1 and CDR2 are LGHDT and YNNKEL (reference sequence). V was clipped by 4 bases and J by 8 bases; unmatched bases: 8. CDR3 sequence: CASSLGLAVEVTQYF. DNA for the CDR3: TGTGCCAGCAGCCTGGGACTAGCGGTAGAGGTTACGCAGTATTTT.

The chain uses TRBV5-1 and TRBJ1-2; no reliable D call. Trimming pared 7 bases from V and 4 bases from J, leaving 26 bases between. This CDR3 has 17 amino acids. In germline, CDR1 is SGHRS, CDR2 YFSETQ. CDR3 DNA: TGCGCCAGCGGCGCATGGCGCCCGGGAGGCTCAACCTATGGCTACACCTTC. Its protein is CASGAWRPGGSTYGYTF.

CDR3 sequence: CASSLDTPQETQYF. CDR3 in DNA: TGTGCCAGCAGTTTAGATACCCCACAAGAGACCCAGTACTTC. The rearrangement links TRBV12-3 or TRBV12-4 to TRBJ2-5; D is ambiguous. Between the trimmed V and J ends, which lost 1 base and 2 bases, there was a span of 8 bases. There are 14 residues in the CDR3.

The gene calls are TRBV6-2 or TRBV6-3 and TRBJ2-2; weak D call: TRBD2 (6 bases). CDR3 length: 12 amino acids. V was trimmed by 7 bases and J by 6 bases, leaving 9 bases between them. CDR1 and CDR2 (germline): MNHEY, SVGEGT. The CDR3 is CASKGLAGELFF. CDR3 nucleotides: TGTGCCAGCAAGGGACTCGCCGGGGAGCTGTTTTTT.